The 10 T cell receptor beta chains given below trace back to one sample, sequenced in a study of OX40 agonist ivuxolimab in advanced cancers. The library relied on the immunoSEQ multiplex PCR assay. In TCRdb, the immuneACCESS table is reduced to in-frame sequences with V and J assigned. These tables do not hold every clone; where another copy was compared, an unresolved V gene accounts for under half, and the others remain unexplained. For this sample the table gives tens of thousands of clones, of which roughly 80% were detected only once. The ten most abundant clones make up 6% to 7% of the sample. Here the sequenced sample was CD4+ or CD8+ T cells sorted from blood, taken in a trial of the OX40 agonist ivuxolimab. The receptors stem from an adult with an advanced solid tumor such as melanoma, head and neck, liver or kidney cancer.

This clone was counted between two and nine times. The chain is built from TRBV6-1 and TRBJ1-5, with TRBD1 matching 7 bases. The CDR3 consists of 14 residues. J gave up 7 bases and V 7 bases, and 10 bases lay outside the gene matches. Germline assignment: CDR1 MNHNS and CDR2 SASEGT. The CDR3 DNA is TGTGCCAGCACCCAGGGGGGTGGGGTACAGCCCCAGCATTTT. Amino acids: CASTQGGGVQPQHF.

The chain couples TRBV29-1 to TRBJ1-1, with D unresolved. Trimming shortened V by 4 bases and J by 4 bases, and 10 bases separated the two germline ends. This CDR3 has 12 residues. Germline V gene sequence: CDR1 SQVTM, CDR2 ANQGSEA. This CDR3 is CSVVGVSTEAFF. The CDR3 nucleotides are TGCAGCGTTGTTGGGGTCAGCACTGAAGCTTTCTTT.

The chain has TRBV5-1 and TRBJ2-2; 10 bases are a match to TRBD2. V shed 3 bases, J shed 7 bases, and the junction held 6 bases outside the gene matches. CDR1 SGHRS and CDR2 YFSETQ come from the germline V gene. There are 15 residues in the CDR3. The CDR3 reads CASSSSSGRGGELFF. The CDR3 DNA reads TGCGCCAGCAGCTCTTCTAGCGGGAGAGGCGGGGAGCTGTTTTTT.

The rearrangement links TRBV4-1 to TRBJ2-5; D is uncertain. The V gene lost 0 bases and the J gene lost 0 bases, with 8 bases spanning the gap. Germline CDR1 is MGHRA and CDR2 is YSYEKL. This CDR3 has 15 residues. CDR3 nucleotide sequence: TGCGCCAGCAGCCAAGAAAACTTGTACCAAGAGACCCAGTACTTC. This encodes CASSQENLYQETQYF.

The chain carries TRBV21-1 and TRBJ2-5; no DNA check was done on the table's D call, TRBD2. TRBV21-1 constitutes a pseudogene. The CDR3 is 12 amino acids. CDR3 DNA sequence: TGTGCCAGCTGGGACTACCAAGAGACCCAGTACTTC. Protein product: CASWDYQETQYF.

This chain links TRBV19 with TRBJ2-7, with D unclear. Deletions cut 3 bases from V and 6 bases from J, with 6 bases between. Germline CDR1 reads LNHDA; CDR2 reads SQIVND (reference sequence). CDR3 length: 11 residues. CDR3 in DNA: TGTGCCAGTAGTATGAGCACCGAGCAGTACTTC. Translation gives CASSMSTEQYF.

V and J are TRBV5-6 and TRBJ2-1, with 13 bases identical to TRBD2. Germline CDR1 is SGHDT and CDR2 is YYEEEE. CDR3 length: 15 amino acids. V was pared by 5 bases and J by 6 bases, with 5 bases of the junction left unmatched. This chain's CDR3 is CASSRLAGGLNEQFF. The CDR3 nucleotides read TGTGCCAGCAGTAGACTAGCGGGAGGTCTCAATGAGCAGTTCTTC.

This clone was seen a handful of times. CDR3 nucleotides: TGTGCCAGCAGCCAGGGACTAGGGCTATACGAGCAGTTCTTC. Amino acid sequence: CASSQGLGLYEQFF. V gene TRBV5-4 combines with J gene TRBJ2-1; 8 bases align to TRBD2. J was trimmed by 10 bases and V by 4 bases; bases with no gene match: 10. This CDR3 spans 14 amino acids. CDR1 is SGHNT and CDR2 is YYREEE in the germline V gene (reference sequence).

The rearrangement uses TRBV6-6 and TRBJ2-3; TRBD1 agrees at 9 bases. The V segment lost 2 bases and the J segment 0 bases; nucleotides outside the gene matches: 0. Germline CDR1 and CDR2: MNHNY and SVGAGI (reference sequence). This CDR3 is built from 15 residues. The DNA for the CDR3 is TGTGCCAGCAGTTACGGGACAGGGAGCACAGATACGCAGTATTTT. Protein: CASSYGTGSTDTQYF.

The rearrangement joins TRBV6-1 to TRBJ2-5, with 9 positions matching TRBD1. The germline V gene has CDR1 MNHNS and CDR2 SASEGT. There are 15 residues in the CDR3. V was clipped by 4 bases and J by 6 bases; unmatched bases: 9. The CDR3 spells CASSGIYTGGKTQYF. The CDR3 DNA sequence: TGTGCCAGCAGTGGAATTTACACAGGGGGCAAGACCCAGTACTTC.